Sequencing of this T cell receptor (beta chain) was carried out in a study of CD8+CD57+ T cells in acquired aplastic anemia. This CDR3 is 14 amino acids long. Looked up from germline, CDR1 is GTSNPN and CDR2 is SVGIG (reference sequence). V lost 4 bases to trimming and J lost 1 base, with 13 bases between them. This clonotype was seen only a few times. Genomic DNA was employed as the template in profiling TCR beta VDJ and CDR3. In TCRdb, the reads were re-called with MiXCR into one record per CDR3 protein. Among 65,000 to 85,000 distinct CDR3 sequences listed, around half were seen once. Sequenced material: sorted CD4+, CD8+, or CD8+CD57+ T cells (not recorded which) from PBMCs. This receptor was obtained from a human donor in good health, serving as a control. The chain couples TRBV30 to TRBJ1-1, with D possibly TRBD1 on 6 matching bases. The chain's CDR3 is CAWNRAPTNTEAFF. The CDR3 coding sequence is TGTGCCTGGAACAGGGCCCCGACGAACACTGAAGCTTTCTTT.